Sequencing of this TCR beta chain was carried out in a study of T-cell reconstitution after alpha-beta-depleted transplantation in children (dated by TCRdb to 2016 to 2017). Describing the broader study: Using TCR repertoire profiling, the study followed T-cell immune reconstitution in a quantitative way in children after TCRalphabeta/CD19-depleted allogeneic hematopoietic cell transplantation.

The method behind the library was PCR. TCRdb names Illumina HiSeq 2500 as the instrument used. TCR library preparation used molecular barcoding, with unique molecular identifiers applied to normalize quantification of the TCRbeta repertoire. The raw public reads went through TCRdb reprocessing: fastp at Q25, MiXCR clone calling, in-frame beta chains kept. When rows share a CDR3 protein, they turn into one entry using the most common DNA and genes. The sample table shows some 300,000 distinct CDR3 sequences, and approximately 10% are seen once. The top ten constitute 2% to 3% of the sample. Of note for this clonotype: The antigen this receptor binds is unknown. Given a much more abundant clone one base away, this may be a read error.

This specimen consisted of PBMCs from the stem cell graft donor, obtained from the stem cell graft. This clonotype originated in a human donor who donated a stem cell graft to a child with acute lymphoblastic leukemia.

The CDR3 region reads CASSFVKGAWAEAYF. The DNA is as follows: TGTGCCAGCAGTTTTGTAAAGGGGGCCTGGGCTGAAGCTTACTTT. In this chain, TRBV28 is recombined with TRBJ1-1, with 7 middle bases fitting TRBD1. Including the terminal cysteine and phenylalanine, the CDR3 comprises 15 residues. Left in the record is the CDR3 DNA by itself, 45 bases read in frame from the first base. CDR1 MDHEN and CDR2 SYDVKM are derived from the germline V gene.